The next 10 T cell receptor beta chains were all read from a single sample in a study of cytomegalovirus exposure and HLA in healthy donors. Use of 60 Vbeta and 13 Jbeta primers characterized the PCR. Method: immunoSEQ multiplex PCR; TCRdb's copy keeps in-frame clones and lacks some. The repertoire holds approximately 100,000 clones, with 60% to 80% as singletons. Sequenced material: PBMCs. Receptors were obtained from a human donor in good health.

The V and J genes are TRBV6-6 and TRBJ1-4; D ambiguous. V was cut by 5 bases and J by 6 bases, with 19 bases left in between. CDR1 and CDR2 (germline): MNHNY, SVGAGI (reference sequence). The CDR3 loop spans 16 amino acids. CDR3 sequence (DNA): TGTGCCAGCAGTCCGGCGGGGAGAACCGGGGATGAAAAACTGTTTTTT. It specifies CASSPAGRTGDEKLFF.

CDR3 sequence reads: CASSGTSGTAGELFF. CDR3 coding DNA: TGTGCCAGCAGTGGGACTAGCGGGACAGCCGGGGAGCTGTTTTTT. The chain couples TRBV2 to TRBJ2-2, with TRBD2 matching over 12 bases. From germline, CDR1 is SNHLY and CDR2 FYNNEI. V shed 4 bases and J 6 bases; nucleotides not matched to a gene: 3. The CDR3 contains 15 residues.

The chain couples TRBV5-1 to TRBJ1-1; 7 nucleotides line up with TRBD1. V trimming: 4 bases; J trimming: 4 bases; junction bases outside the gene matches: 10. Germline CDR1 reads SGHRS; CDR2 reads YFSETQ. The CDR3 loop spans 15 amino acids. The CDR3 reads CASSVNRGPATEAFF. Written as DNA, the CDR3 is TGCGCCAGCAGCGTCAACAGGGGCCCCGCCACTGAAGCTTTCTTT. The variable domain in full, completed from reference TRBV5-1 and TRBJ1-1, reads KAGVTQTPRYLIKTRGQQVTLSCSPISGHRSVSWYQQTPGQGLQFLFEYFSETQRNKGNFPGRFSGRQFSNSRSEMNVSTLELGDSALYLCASSVNRGPATEAFFGQGTRLTVV.

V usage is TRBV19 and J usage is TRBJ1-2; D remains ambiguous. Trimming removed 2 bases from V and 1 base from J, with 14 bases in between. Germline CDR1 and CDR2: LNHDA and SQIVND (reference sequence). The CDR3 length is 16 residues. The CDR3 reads CASSIRPGRNNYGYTF. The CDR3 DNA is TGTGCCAGTAGTATACGGCCCGGGAGAAATAACTATGGCTACACCTTC.

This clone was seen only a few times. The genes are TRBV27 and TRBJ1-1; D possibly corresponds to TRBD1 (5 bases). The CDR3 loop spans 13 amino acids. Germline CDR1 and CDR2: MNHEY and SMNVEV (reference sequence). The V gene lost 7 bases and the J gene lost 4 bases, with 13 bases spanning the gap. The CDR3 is CASTFRGGTEAFF. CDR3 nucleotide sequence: TGTGCCAGCACGTTCCGGGGGGGCACTGAAGCTTTCTTT.

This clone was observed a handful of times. CDR3 in DNA: TGCGCCAGCAGCCAAGATAGCCAAGAGACCCAGTACTTC. Protein: CASSQDSQETQYF. The V gene is TRBV4-1, the J gene TRBJ2-5; the D is unclear. CDR3 length: 13 amino acids. Germline CDR1 MGHRA, CDR2 YSYEKL. V was pared by 0 bases and J by 1 base, with 3 bases between.

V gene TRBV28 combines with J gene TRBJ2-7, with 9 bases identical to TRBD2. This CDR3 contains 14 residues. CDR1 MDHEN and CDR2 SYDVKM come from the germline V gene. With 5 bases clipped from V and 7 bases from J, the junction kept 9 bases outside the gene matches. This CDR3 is CASSQAGGPVEQYF. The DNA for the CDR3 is TGTGCCAGCAGTCAAGCGGGAGGCCCTGTGGAGCAGTACTTC.

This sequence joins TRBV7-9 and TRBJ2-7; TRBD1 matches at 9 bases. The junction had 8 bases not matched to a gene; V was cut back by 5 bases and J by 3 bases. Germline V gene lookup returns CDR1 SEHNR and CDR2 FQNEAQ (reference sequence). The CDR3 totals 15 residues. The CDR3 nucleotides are TGTGCCAGCAGCCTACAGGGGGCGAAGGGCTACGAGCAGTACTTC. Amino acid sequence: CASSLQGAKGYEQYF.

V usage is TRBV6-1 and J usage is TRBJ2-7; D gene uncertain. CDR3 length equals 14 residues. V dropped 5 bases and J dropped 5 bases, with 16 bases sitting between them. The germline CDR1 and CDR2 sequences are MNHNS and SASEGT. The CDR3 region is CASSHNTVRDEQYF. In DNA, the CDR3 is TGTGCCAGCAGTCATAACACGGTTCGGGACGAGCAGTACTTC.

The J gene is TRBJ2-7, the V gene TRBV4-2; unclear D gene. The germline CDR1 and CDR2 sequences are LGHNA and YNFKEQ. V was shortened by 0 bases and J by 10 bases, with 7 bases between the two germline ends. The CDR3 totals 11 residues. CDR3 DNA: TGTGCCAGCAGCCAAGAACAGCTACAGTACTTC. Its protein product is CASSQEQLQYF.